Sequencing of this TCR beta chain was carried out in a study of T cell responses to AZD1222 COVID-19 vaccine. As regards this clone: Its antigen is unidentified.

Study-level findings and limits: Vaccine-related CD4 TCRs covered spike, predominating at 160-218 and 743-854.

The method was immunoSEQ multiplex PCR; TCRdb's version includes in-frame clones alone and lacks a portion of them. The repertoire holds around 150,000 clones, with approximately 92% as singletons. Germline CDR1 SQVTM, CDR2 ANQGSEA. Trimming left V 3 bases short and J 2 bases short, with 12 bases between. The CDR3 totals 14 residues. The chain links TRBV29-1 to TRBJ2-3; possibly TRBD1 or TRBD2 for D (6 bases each). This TCR came from an adult in good health. Material: peripheral blood, obtained on day 0 of AZD1222 vaccination. CDR3 residues: CSVERRGNTDTQYF. CDR3 nucleotide sequence: TGCAGCGTTGAGCGGAGGGGGAACACAGATACGCAGTATTTT.